This record concerns one T cell receptor beta chain sequence. Its target is not known. The sample is drawn from a study of shared clonotypes between healthy human individuals. TCRdb keeps only in-frame clones here, not all; method: immunoSEQ multiplex PCR. The top ten hold 34% of the sample, which has 650,000 to 700,000 clones, about 90% seen once. Notes on the study in general: Blood was the sole source, and tissue repertoires probably differ.

The CDR3 runs to 14 residues. Trimming pared 6 bases from V and 7 bases from J, leaving 19 bases between. From germline, CDR1 is LNHDA and CDR2 SQIVND (reference sequence). Material for sequencing was memory CD8+ T cells from PBMCs. Subset of the sample: CD45RO+ cells pooled with CCR7-negative TemRA cells. The V call is TRBV19, the J call TRBJ2-7; possibly TRBD2 for D (5 bases). This TCR was recovered from a man between 18 and 29 years old in good health. Some clones in this sample may be carry-over from other donors' samples. The CDR3 coding sequence is TGTGCCAGTAGCGCACGCGGGTCCCCTATGGAGCAGTACTTC. Protein product: CASSARGSPMEQYF.